This TCR beta chain was found in a study of cytotoxic CD8 clonotypes in ibrutinib-treated CLL. The overall study: Partial responders around 24, complete 2; approximately 12 progressed and roughly 14 stayed in remission by median approximately 5.5 years. Samples yielded averages of approximately 260,000 productive templates and more than 90,000 productive rearrangements. Overall study findings and caveats: Contraction or stability on treatment characterized the public clonotypes, which were uncommon.

For this clone: Its specificity is unknown.

PBMCs that had been cryopreserved were the source of roughly 2 micrograms of genomic DNA for TCR beta libraries. Sequencing used immunoSEQ multiplex PCR; TCRdb keeps in-frame clones, though not all of them. The top ten clones hold roughly 3.3% of a sample with about 130,000 clones, under 90% of them seen once. The CDR3 extends over 15 amino acids. The V end lost 3 bases, the J end lost 7 bases, and 13 bases lay between the germline ends. Germline V gene sequence: CDR1 MDHEN, CDR2 SYDVKM. The material sequenced was PBMCs, taken after 24 months of ibrutinib treatment. This receptor was taken from a human donor with chronic lymphocytic leukemia. The rearrangement links TRBV28 to TRBJ1-6; the D is unclear. The CDR3 loop reads CASSFGQHINSPLHF. CDR3 nucleotide sequence: TGTGCCAGCAGTTTCGGGCAGCACATCAATTCACCCCTCCACTTT.